This T cell receptor beta chain stems from a study of blood T cell repertoires in COVID-19. Study-level background: Some COVID-19 samples were acute and others convalescent; all came from the United States, Italy and Spain.

Profiled with immunoSEQ multiplex PCR; TCRdb holds only in-frame clones, not every one. The sample includes some 400,000 clones, around 90% of them seen just once. CDR1 is LGHNA, CDR2 YSLEER, per germline. The CDR3 is 16 amino acids. Trimming stripped 1 base from V and 6 bases from J, with 15 bases between. The clonotype comes from a man aged 18-30 years with active or convalescent COVID-19. What was sequenced was peripheral blood. This chain joins TRBV4-3 and TRBJ2-2; the D gene is possibly TRBD2 (5 bases). In DNA, the CDR3 is TGCGCCAGCAGCCAAGGGGCGAGGGTTTCGTCCGGGGAGCTGTTTTTT. Protein: CASSQGARVSSGELFF.